Sequencing of this T cell receptor beta chain was carried out in a study of T cell responses to AZD1222 COVID-19 vaccine. Trimming at V came to 3 bases and at J to 2 bases, leaving 6 bases not matched to a gene. The germline CDR1 and CDR2 sequences are LNHDA and SQIVND (reference sequence). The CDR3 contains 15 residues. TCRdb keeps only in-frame clones here, not all; method: immunoSEQ multiplex PCR. The repertoire consists of under 200,000 clones, with 85% to 90% occurring once and the leading ten covering 20% to 30%. The TCR originated in an adult who received the AZD1222 COVID-19 vaccine. The sample here was peripheral blood, taken 28 days after the second AZD1222 dose. V is TRBV19 and J is TRBJ1-2; 7 positions agree with TRBD1. The CDR3 protein is CASSIGGQTNYGYTF. Written as DNA, the CDR3 is TGTGCCAGTAGTATCGGGGGACAGACCAACTATGGCTACACCTTC.